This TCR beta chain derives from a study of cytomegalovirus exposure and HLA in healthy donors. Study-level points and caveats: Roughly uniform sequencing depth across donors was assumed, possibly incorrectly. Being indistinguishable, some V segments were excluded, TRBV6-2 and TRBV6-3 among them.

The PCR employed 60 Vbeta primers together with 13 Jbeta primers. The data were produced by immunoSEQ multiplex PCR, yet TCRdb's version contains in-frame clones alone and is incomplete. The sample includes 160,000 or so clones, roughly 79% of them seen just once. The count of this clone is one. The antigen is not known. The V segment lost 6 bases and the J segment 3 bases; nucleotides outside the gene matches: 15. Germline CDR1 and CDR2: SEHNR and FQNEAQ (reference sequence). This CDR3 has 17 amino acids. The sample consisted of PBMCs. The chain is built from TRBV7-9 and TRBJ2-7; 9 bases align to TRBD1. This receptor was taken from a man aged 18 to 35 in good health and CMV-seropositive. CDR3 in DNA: TGTGCCAGCAGTTTTGCATTGGGACAGGGATCCGACTACGAGCAGTACTTC. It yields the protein CASSFALGQGSDYEQYF.